These 4 T cell receptor beta chains came from one sample sequenced in a study of cytomegalovirus exposure and HLA in healthy donors. The PCR had 60 Vbeta and 13 Jbeta primers. Here immunoSEQ multiplex PCR was the method, and the copy in TCRdb shows in-frame clones only, minus some. The sample has about 140,000 clones; about 82% are singletons. Specimen: PBMCs. The receptors were gathered from a man aged 25 to 40 in good health and CMV-seronegative.

The V call is TRBV7-3, the J call TRBJ2-3; D possibly corresponds to TRBD1 (5 bases). The germline V and J ends were trimmed by 5 bases and 0 bases, with 12 bases remaining between them. This CDR3 has 15 amino acids. Germline loops: CDR1 SGHTA, CDR2 FQGTGA. The CDR3 sequence is CASSPWGDSTDTQYF. The CDR3 DNA is TGTGCCAGCAGCCCATGGGGCGACAGCACAGATACGCAGTATTTT.

The CDR3 DNA is TGTGCCAGCAGTTTAATAGATTCGGAGACCCAGTACTTC. Translated: CASSLIDSETQYF. V is TRBV28 and J is TRBJ2-5; D unclear. Germline CDR1 and CDR2: MDHEN and SYDVKM. This CDR3 spans 13 amino acids. Trimming shortened V by 2 bases and J by 5 bases, and 9 bases separated the two germline ends.

Details on this clone: At the DNA level, this CDR3 is encoded by other sequences in the same sample as well. CDR3 sequence reads: CASIGDRGNTEAFF. CDR3 sequence (DNA): TGTGCCAGCATTGGGGACAGGGGGAACACTGAAGCTTTCTTT. The chain uses TRBV2 and TRBJ1-1; 10 nucleotides agree with TRBD1. CDR3 length equals 14 residues. V was clipped by 7 bases and J by 1 base; unmatched bases: 3. The germline V gene has CDR1 SNHLY and CDR2 FYNNEI.

Here the CDR3 reads CASRPGGYAYEQYF. The CDR3 bases are TGCGCCAGCAGGCCGGGGGGGTACGCCTACGAGCAGTACTTC. V and J are TRBV5-1 and TRBJ2-7; 8 bases are shared with TRBD2. CDR1 is SGHRS, CDR2 YFSETQ, per germline. The CDR3 extends over 14 amino acids. V lost 5 bases, J lost 2 bases, and 6 bases stayed unmatched.